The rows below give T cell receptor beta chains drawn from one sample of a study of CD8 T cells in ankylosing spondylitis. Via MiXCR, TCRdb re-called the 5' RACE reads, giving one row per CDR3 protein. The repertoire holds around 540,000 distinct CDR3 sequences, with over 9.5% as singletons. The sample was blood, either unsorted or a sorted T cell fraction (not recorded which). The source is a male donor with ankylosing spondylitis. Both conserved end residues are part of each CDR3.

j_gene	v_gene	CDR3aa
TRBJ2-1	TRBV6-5	CASSSCSAEQFF
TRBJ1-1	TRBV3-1	CASSQAGLDTEAFF
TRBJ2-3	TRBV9	CASSPGQGVAGTATDTQYF
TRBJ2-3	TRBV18	CASSRQGGFTDTQYF
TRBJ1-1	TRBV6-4	CASSVEGVQSTEAFF
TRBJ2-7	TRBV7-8	CASSLVWREGGHEQYF
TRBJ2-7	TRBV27	CASSLWTGYTYEQYF
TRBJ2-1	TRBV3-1	CASSQGTSGIPVDEQFF
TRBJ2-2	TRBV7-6	CASSLGPSRTGELFF
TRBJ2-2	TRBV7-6	CASSLKETGELFF
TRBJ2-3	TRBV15	CATSRDRQLREDPPTDTQYF
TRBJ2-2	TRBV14	CASSQSGSTTGELFF
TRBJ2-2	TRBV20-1	CSAPQGANTGELFF
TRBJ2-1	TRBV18	CASSRDSHNEQFF
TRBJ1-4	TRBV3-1	CASSYRATNEKLFF
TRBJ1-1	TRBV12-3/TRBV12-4	CASSPGQGVGLAEAFF
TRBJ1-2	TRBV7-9	CASSDGGFGYTF
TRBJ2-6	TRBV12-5	CASGLDAGANVLTF
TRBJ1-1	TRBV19	CASRSTGVLTEAFF
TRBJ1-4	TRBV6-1	CASSPSVSNEKLFF
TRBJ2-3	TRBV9	CASSVGSGEADTQYF
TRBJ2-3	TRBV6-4	CASSPQRGLTDTQYF
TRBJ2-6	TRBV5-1	CASSLAPQGPTTVLTF
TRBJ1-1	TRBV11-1	CASSPPTGTEAFF
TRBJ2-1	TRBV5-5	CASSLSRGDVHEQFF
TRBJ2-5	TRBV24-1	CATSDFRQGNVQETQYF
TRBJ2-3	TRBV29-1	CSVDGRDTDTQYF
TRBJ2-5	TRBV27	CATRLAGQETQYF
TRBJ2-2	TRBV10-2	CASRGQRGAGELFF